The 9 T cell receptor beta chains listed next were all sequenced from one sample in a study. TCRdb called the RT-PCR reads again in MiXCR, with one record for every CDR3 protein. The sample holds about 680,000 distinct CDR3 sequences, approximately 15% seen once. The sample taken for sequencing was memory CD4+ T cells from blood. These TCRs come from a female donor in good health, serving as a healthy control.

The chain recombines TRBV4-1 with TRBJ2-1; unclear D gene. The CDR3 is made up of 16 amino acids. Germline CDR1 and CDR2: MGHRA and YSYEKL. V lost 7 bases and J 0 bases, leaving 16 bases between the germline ends. CDR3 region: CASTEETGRSYNEQFF. CDR3 nucleotides: TGCGCCAGCACCGAAGAGACCGGACGCTCCTACAATGAGCAGTTCTTC.

This chain joins TRBV7-9 and TRBJ2-4, with TRBD2 matching over 8 bases. The V gene end was trimmed by 5 bases and the J gene end by 5 bases; junction bases not matched to a gene: 8. Germline V gene lookup returns CDR1 SEHNR and CDR2 FQNEAQ (reference sequence). CDR3 length equals 15 residues. The CDR3 region is CASSTGGGDQNIQYF. In nucleotides, the CDR3 is TGTGCCAGCAGCACCGGGGGGGGGGATCAAAACATTCAGTACTTC.

In this sample, this clonotype turned up a few times. V gene TRBV24-1 combines with J gene TRBJ2-2; no firm D call. Germline assignment: CDR1 KGHDR and CDR2 SFDVKD. The germline V and J ends were trimmed by 4 bases and 1 base, with 12 bases remaining between them. This CDR3 spans 16 amino acids. In nucleotides, the CDR3 is TGTGCCACCAGTGAAAATGCGATTCTGAACACCGGGGAGCTGTTTTTT. It codes for CATSENAILNTGELFF.

This clonotype was seen a handful of times. V is TRBV3-1 and J is TRBJ1-2, with a weak D call TRBD1 (5 bases). From germline, CDR1 is LGHDT and CDR2 YNNKEL (reference sequence). The V end was cut by 7 bases, the J end by 4 bases, with 19 bases between. This CDR3 comprises 15 residues. CDR3 nucleotide sequence: TGTGCCAGCACCCCGAGGGAGGGGACTGTCTATGGCTACACCTTC. This codes for CASTPREGTVYGYTF.

This clonotype has just one count. The chain employs TRBV5-4 and TRBJ2-5; D not certain. Deletions cut 4 bases from V and 0 bases from J, with 7 bases between. Germline CDR1 is SGHNT and CDR2 is YYREEE (reference sequence). This CDR3 has 13 amino acids. The CDR3 DNA reads TGTGCCAGCAGCATAGAGTACCAAGAGACCCAGTACTTC. Its protein is CASSIEYQETQYF.

This clonotype was seen a few times. The gene calls are TRBV29-1 and TRBJ1-1; no clear D gene. Looked up from germline, CDR1 is SQVTM and CDR2 is ANQGSEA. There are 13 residues in the CDR3. V lost 3 bases to trimming and J lost 1 base, with 9 bases between them. CDR3 amino acids: CSVEWLENTEAFF. DNA of the CDR3: TGCAGCGTTGAGTGGTTGGAGAACACTGAAGCTTTCTTT.

In this sample, this clonotype turned up many times. The chain combines TRBV29-1 with TRBJ1-2; the D gene is possibly TRBD1 (6 bases). Trimming stripped 6 bases from V and 8 bases from J, with 16 bases between. CDR1 is SQVTM and CDR2 is ANQGSEA in the germline V gene. The CDR3 is 12 residues long. The CDR3 sequence is CSVSGTLGGYTF. CDR3 nucleotides: TGCAGCGTCTCCGGGACATTAGGAGGCTACACCTTC.

In its sample, this clonotype was seen a few times. Written as DNA, the CDR3 is TGTGCCAGCTCACCACCGGGACTGAGCACAGATACGCAGTATTTT. It specifies CASSPPGLSTDTQYF. The chain has TRBV18 and TRBJ2-3; D possibly corresponds to TRBD2 (6 bases). CDR1 is KGHSH and CDR2 is LQKENI in the germline V gene. The CDR3 length is 15 residues. V lost 0 bases and J lost 0, with 7 bases in between.

This clonotype was counted only a few times. The rearrangement links TRBV6-4 to TRBJ2-1; tentatively, D is TRBD2 (6 bases). Trimming cost V 3 bases and J 3 bases, with 12 bases left between them. Germline V gives CDR1 MRHNA, CDR2 SNTAGT. This CDR3 spans 15 amino acids. DNA of the CDR3: TGTGCCAGCAGTGAGATGCTAGCGCTCTACAATGAGCAGTTCTTC. It codes for CASSEMLALYNEQFF.